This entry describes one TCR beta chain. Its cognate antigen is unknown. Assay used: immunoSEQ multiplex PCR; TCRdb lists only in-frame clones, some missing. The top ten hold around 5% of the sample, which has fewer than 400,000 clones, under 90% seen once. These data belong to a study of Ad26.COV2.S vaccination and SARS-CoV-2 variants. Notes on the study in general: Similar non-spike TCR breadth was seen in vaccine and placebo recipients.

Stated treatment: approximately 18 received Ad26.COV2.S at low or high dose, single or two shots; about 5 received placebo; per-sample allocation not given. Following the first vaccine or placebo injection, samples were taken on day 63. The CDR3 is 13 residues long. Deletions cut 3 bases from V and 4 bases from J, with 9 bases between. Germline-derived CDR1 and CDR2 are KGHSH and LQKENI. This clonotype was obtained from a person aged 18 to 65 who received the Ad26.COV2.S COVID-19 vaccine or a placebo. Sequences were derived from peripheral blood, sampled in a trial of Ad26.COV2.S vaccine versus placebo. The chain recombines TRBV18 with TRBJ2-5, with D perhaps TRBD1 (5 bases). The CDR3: CASSPTERETQYF. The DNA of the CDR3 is TGTGCCAGCTCACCGACAGAGAGAGAGACCCAGTACTTC. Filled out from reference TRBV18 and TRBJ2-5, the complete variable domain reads NAGVMQNPRHLVRRRGQEARLRCSPMKGHSHVYWYRQLPEEGLKFMVYLQKENIIDESGMPKERFSAEFPKEGPSILRIQQVVRGDSAAYFCASSPTERETQYFGPGTRLLVL.